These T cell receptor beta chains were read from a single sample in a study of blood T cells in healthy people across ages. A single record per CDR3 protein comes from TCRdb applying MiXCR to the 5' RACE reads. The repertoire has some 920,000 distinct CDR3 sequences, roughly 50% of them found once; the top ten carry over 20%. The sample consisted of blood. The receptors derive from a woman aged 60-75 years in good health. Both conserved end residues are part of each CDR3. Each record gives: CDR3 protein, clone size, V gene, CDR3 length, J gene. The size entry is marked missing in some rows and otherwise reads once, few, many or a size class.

CSVDPGQGFYGYTF | - | TRBV29-1 | 14 | TRBJ1-2
CASSPTRDRPYEQYF | - | TRBV7-9 | 15 | TRBJ2-7
CASSLTGLAGPNEQFF | - | TRBV7-3 | 16 | TRBJ2-1
CASSLRLAAYEQYF | few | TRBV28 | 14 | TRBJ2-7
CASSHSDSFYGYTF | few | TRBV4-2 | 14 | TRBJ1-2
CSANSGSVIINNEQFF | - | TRBV20-1 | 16 | TRBJ2-1
CASSLWGGTGSDTQYF | once | TRBV28 | 16 | TRBJ2-3
CATARRRGEEKLFF | - | TRBV15 | 14 | TRBJ1-4
CASRKEGGGDTDTQYF | once | TRBV7-9 | 16 | TRBJ2-3
CAISESTGAQGYGYTF | few | TRBV10-3 | 16 | TRBJ1-2
CASSFHGTGGDTQYF | - | TRBV11-1 | 15 | TRBJ2-3
CATSTTSGRLDTQYF | - | TRBV15 | 15 | TRBJ2-3
CAISAPTSGLGETQYF | - | TRBV10-3 | 16 | TRBJ2-5
CASSLAGGNADTQYF | - | TRBV12-3/TRBV12-4 | 15 | TRBJ2-3
CASSDVTSGEQYF | - | TRBV6-2/TRBV6-3 | 13 | TRBJ2-7